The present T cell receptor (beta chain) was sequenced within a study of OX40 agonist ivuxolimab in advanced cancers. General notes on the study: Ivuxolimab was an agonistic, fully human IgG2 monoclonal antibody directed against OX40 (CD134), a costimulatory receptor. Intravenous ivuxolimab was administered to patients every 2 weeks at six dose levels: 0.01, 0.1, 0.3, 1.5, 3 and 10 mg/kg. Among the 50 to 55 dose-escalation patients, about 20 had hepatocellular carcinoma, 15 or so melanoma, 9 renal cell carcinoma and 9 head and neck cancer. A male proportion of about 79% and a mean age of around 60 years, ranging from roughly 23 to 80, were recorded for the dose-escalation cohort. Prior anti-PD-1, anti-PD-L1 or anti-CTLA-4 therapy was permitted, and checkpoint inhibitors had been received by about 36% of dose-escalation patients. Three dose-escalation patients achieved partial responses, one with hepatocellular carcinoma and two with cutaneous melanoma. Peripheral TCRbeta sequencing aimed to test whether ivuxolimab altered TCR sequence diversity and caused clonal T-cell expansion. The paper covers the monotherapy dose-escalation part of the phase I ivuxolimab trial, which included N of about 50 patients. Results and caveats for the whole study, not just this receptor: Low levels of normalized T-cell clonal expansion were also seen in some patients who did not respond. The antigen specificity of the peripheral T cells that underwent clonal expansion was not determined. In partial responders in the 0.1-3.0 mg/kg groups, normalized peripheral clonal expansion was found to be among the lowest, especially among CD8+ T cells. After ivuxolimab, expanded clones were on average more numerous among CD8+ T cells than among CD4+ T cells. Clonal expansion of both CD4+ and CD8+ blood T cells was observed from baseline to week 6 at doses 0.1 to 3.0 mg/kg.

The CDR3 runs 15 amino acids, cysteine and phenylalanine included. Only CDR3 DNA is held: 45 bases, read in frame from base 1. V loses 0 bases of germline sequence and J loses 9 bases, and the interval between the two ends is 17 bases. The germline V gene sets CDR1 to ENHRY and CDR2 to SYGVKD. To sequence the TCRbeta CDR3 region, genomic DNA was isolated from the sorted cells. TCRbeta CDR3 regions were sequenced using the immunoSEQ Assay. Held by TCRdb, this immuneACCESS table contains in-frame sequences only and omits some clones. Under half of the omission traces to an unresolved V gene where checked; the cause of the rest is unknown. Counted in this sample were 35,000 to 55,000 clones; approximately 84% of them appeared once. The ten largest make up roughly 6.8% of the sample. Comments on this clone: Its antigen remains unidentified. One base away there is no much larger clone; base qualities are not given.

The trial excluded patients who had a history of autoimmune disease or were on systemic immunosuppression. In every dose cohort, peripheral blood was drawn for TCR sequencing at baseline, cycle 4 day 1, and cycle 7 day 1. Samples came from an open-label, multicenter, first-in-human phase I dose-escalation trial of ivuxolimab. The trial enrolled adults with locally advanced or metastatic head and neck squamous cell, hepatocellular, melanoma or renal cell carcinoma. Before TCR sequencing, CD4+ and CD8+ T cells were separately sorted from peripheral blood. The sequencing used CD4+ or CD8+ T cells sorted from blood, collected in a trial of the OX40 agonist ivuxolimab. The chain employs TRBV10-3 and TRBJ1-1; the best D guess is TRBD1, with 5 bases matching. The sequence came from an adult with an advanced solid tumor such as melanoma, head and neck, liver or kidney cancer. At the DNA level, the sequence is TGTGCCATCAGTGAGTCGGGGGGACTCGGCAGACAAGCTTTCTTT. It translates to CAISESGGLGRQAFF.